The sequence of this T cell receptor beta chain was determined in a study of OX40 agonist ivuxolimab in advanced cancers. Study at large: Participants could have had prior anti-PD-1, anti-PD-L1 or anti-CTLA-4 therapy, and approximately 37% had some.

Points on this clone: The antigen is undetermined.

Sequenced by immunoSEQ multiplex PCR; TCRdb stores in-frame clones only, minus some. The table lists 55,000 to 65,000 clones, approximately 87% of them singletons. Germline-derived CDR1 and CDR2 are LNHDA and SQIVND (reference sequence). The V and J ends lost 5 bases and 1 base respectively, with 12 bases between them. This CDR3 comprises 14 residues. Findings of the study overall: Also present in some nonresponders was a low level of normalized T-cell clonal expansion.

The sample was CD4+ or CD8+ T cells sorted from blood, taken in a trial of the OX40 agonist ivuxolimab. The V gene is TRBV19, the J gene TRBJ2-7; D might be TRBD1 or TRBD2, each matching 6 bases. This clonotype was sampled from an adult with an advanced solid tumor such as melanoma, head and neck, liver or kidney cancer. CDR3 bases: TGTGCCAGTAGTGGGGGGACATGGTCCTACGAGCAGTACTTC. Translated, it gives CASSGGTWSYEQYF.